This T cell receptor beta chain was sequenced for a study of patients and donors after allogeneic stem cell transplantation. MiXCR, applied by TCRdb to the RT-PCR reads, yields one record per CDR3 protein. The sample contains roughly 960,000 distinct CDR3 sequences, more than 15% of which appear only once. Germline assignment: CDR1 SGHRS and CDR2 YFSETQ. The CDR3 consists of 16 residues. V lost 1 base, J lost 4 bases, and 18 bases lay in between. The origin of this receptor is a human donor who was either an allogeneic HSCT recipient or a stem cell or donor lymphocyte infusion donor (not recorded which). It is not recorded whose cells these are; they may come from a transplant donor. The chain carries TRBV5-1 and TRBJ2-7; D unresolved. The specimen was blood, either unsorted or a sorted T cell fraction (not recorded which). The CDR3 DNA follows: TGCGCCAGCAGCTTGTTTAGGGTTAATATAGGTTACGAGCAGTACTTC. It is translated as CASSLFRVNIGYEQYF.